The sample holds a few counts of the clone carrying this T cell receptor beta chain. Its target is not known. CDR1 LNHDA and CDR2 SQIVND come from the germline V gene (reference sequence). J gave up 0 bases and V 7 bases, and 7 bases lay outside the gene matches. The CDR3 runs to 15 residues. These data come from a study of T-cell reconstitution after alpha-beta-depleted transplantation in children. Findings of the study overall: The origin of alpha-beta T cells about two months after transplant was reportedly several hundred expanded graft clones.

Preparing the TCRbeta library involved the use of unique molecular identifiers. TCRdb fed the PCR reads into MiXCR, producing one record per CDR3 protein. Among fewer than 350,000 distinct CDR3 sequences, roughly 9.1% were seen once, and the ten largest hold 7.5%. The material sequenced was PBMCs, taken before TCRalphabeta/CD19-depleted stem cell transplant. The source of this sequence is a boy under two years old with acute myeloid leukemia, due to receive a stem cell transplant. The rearrangement links TRBV19 to TRBJ2-7, with 9 bases matching TRBD2. This CDR3 is CASKVASGNSYEQYF. CDR3 DNA sequence: TGTGCCAGTAAAGTTGCTAGCGGGAACTCCTACGAGCAGTACTTC. The full variable domain, with the rest looked up from reference TRBV19 and TRBJ2-7, is DGGITQSPKYLFRKEGQNVTLSCEQNLNHDAMYWYRQDPGQGLRLIYYSQIVNDFQKGDIAEGYSVSREKKESFPLTVTSAQKNPTAFYLCASKVASGNSYEQYFGPGTRLTVT.